This is a list of T cell receptor beta chains from one sample in a study of blood T cell repertoires in COVID-19. Profiling relied on immunoSEQ multiplex PCR, and the TCRdb table lists in-frame clones only, not all of them. The sample holds 300,000 to 400,000 clones, approximately 84% seen once. The source material was PBMCs or T cells enriched from blood (not recorded which). The receptors here all came from a woman younger than 45 who had recovered from COVID-19. Each CDR3 is given with its conserved first and last residue. The order of the fields is CDR3 length, D gene, clone size, V gene, J gene, CDR3 DNA, CDR3 protein. The D gene is left open where the match is weak. Clone size is given for some rows only: seen once, a few or many times, or a class if the clone is expanded.

CDR3 length: 16; D gene: NA; clone size: NA; V gene: TRBV21-1; J gene: TRBJ1-5; CDR3 DNA: TGTGCCAGCGGCCCCCGGGACAGGGGACTCAATCAGCCCCAGCATTTT; CDR3 protein: CASGPRDRGLNQPQHF
CDR3 length: 13; D gene: TRBD1; clone size: many; V gene: TRBV29-1; J gene: TRBJ2-2; CDR3 DNA: TGCAGCGTTGGGACAGGGGGGGTCGGGGAGCTGTTTTTT; CDR3 protein: CSVGTGGVGELFF
CDR3 length: 14; D gene: NA; clone size: NA; V gene: TRBV19; J gene: TRBJ1-2; CDR3 DNA: TGTGCCAGTAGTATGGCAGGAGGTAACTATGGCTACACCTTC; CDR3 protein: CASSMAGGNYGYTF
CDR3 length: 14; D gene: TRBD1; clone size: many; V gene: TRBV13; J gene: TRBJ2-1; CDR3 DNA: TGTGCCAGCAGCGATGGACAGGGTTACAATGAGCAGTTCTTC; CDR3 protein: CASSDGQGYNEQFF
CDR3 length: 15; D gene: TRBD1; clone size: NA; V gene: TRBV6-1; J gene: TRBJ1-6; CDR3 DNA: TGTGCCAGCAGTGATAACAGGGGGGGCAATTCACCCCTCCACTTT; CDR3 protein: CASSDNRGGNSPLHF
CDR3 length: 14; D gene: NA; clone size: NA; V gene: TRBV2; J gene: TRBJ1-2; CDR3 DNA: TGTGCCAGCAGTGAAGGGAGGGGCACAGGAGGCTACACCTTC; CDR3 protein: CASSEGRGTGGYTF
CDR3 length: 15; D gene: TRBD1; clone size: NA; V gene: TRBV5-5; J gene: TRBJ2-7; CDR3 DNA: TGTGCCAGCAGCATTGGGACAGGACAAATCTACGAGCAGTACTTC; CDR3 protein: CASSIGTGQIYEQYF
CDR3 length: 15; D gene: NA; clone size: NA; V gene: TRBV9; J gene: TRBJ1-2; CDR3 DNA: TGTGCCAGCAGCTTACTGGAGGGGATTAACTATGGCTACACCTTC; CDR3 protein: CASSLLEGINYGYTF
CDR3 length: 15; D gene: TRBD2; clone size: few; V gene: TRBV7-8; J gene: TRBJ2-5; CDR3 DNA: TGTGCCAGCAGCTTAGAGACTAGCGGGGGGGAGACCCAGTACTTC; CDR3 protein: CASSLETSGGETQYF
CDR3 length: 16; D gene: NA; clone size: NA; V gene: TRBV3-1/TRBV3-2; J gene: TRBJ1-4; CDR3 DNA: TGTGCCAGCAGCCAAGGGCCTTGGACACGGGCTGAAAAACTGTTTTTT; CDR3 protein: CASSQGPWTRAEKLFF
CDR3 length: 17; D gene: NA; clone size: NA; V gene: TRBV5-4; J gene: TRBJ2-7; CDR3 DNA: TGTGCCAGCAGCCGCACAGGGAATGGAGTTCGGGACTACGAGCAGTACTTC; CDR3 protein: CASSRTGNGVRDYEQYF
CDR3 length: 18; D gene: NA; clone size: NA; V gene: TRBV10-2; J gene: TRBJ1-4; CDR3 DNA: TGCGCCAGCAGTGAGGATATGGCAGGGGCCCCTCATAATGAAAAACTGTTTTTT; CDR3 protein: CASSEDMAGAPHNEKLFF
CDR3 length: 18; D gene: TRBD2; clone size: NA; V gene: TRBV27; J gene: TRBJ2-2; CDR3 DNA: TGTGCCAGTCTGTTAGTGGGGCTAGCGGGGGCCAACACCGGGGAGCTGTTTTTT; CDR3 protein: CASLLVGLAGANTGELFF
CDR3 length: 18; D gene: TRBD1; clone size: NA; V gene: TRBV10-3; J gene: TRBJ1-2; CDR3 DNA: TGTGCCATCAGTGAGGTAATGATAGGGACAGGCGATAACTATGGCTACACCTTC; CDR3 protein: CAISEVMIGTGDNYGYTF
CDR3 length: 14; D gene: TRBD1; clone size: NA; V gene: TRBV4-1; J gene: TRBJ1-1; CDR3 DNA: TGCGCCAGCAGCCAGGCCGCAGGGGGCACTGAAGCTTTCTTT; CDR3 protein: CASSQAAGGTEAFF
CDR3 length: 14; D gene: NA; clone size: NA; V gene: TRBV14; J gene: TRBJ1-2; CDR3 DNA: TGTGCCAGCAGCCAACCAGGGAAGGACTATGGCTACACCTTC; CDR3 protein: CASSQPGKDYGYTF
CDR3 length: 15; D gene: TRBD1; clone size: once; V gene: TRBV4-3; J gene: TRBJ1-2; CDR3 DNA: TGCGCCAGCAGCCAAGATAGGGGACAGTCCTATGGCTACACCTTC; CDR3 protein: CASSQDRGQSYGYTF
CDR3 length: 13; D gene: NA; clone size: NA; V gene: TRBV3-1/TRBV3-2; J gene: TRBJ2-7; CDR3 DNA: TGTGCCAGCAGCCAAACTATAACCTACGAGCAGTACTTC; CDR3 protein: CASSQTITYEQYF
CDR3 length: 15; D gene: NA; clone size: NA; V gene: TRBV5-6; J gene: TRBJ2-1; CDR3 DNA: TGTGCCAGCAGCTTGGCCGTGGAAGTGGCCAGGGAGCAGTTCTTC; CDR3 protein: CASSLAVEVAREQFF
CDR3 length: 15; D gene: NA; clone size: NA; V gene: TRBV28; J gene: TRBJ1-4; CDR3 DNA: TGTGCCAGCAGTCCCCCATTGGGGGGAAATGAAAAACTGTTTTTT; CDR3 protein: CASSPPLGGNEKLFF
CDR3 length: 12; D gene: NA; clone size: NA; V gene: TRBV15; J gene: TRBJ2-5; CDR3 DNA: TGTGCCACAAGGGGGGGCTCAGAGACCCAGTACTTC; CDR3 protein: CATRGGSETQYF
CDR3 length: 14; D gene: TRBD1; clone size: NA; V gene: TRBV28; J gene: TRBJ1-2; CDR3 DNA: TGTGCCAGCAGCCGGTTGACAGGGGGCTATGGCTACACCTTC; CDR3 protein: CASSRLTGGYGYTF
CDR3 length: 16; D gene: NA; clone size: few; V gene: TRBV3-1/TRBV3-2; J gene: TRBJ2-1; CDR3 DNA: TGTGCCAGCAGCCAACGCGGGACAGCGATGTCCTATGAGCAGTTCTTC; CDR3 protein: CASSQRGTAMSYEQFF
CDR3 length: 15; D gene: TRBD1; clone size: NA; V gene: TRBV4-1; J gene: TRBJ2-7; CDR3 DNA: TGCGCCAGCAGCCTCCGGACAGGGAAGGACTACGAGCAGTACTTC; CDR3 protein: CASSLRTGKDYEQYF
CDR3 length: 14; D gene: NA; clone size: NA; V gene: TRBV2; J gene: TRBJ2-3; CDR3 DNA: TGTGCCAGCAGTGACAGGACAGGCACAGATACGCAGTATTTT; CDR3 protein: CASSDRTGTDTQYF
CDR3 length: 16; D gene: TRBD1; clone size: NA; V gene: TRBV5-1; J gene: TRBJ2-2; CDR3 DNA: TGCGCCAGCAGCGTGACAGGGGGCGCAGACGCCGGGGAGCTGTTTTTT; CDR3 protein: CASSVTGGADAGELFF
CDR3 length: 13; D gene: NA; clone size: few; V gene: TRBV12-3/TRBV12-4; J gene: TRBJ2-7; CDR3 DNA: TGTGCCAGCAACAGGGGACTCTCCTACGAGCAGTACTTC; CDR3 protein: CASNRGLSYEQYF
CDR3 length: 14; D gene: NA; clone size: NA; V gene: TRBV27; J gene: TRBJ1-4; CDR3 DNA: TGTGCCAGCAGTTTATTAGCCGCCCGCGAAAAACTGTTTTTT; CDR3 protein: CASSLLAAREKLFF
CDR3 length: 13; D gene: NA; clone size: NA; V gene: TRBV14; J gene: TRBJ1-2; CDR3 DNA: TGTGCCAGCAGCCAAGACAGGGAATATGGCTACACCTTC; CDR3 protein: CASSQDREYGYTF
CDR3 length: 13; D gene: NA; clone size: few; V gene: TRBV5-6; J gene: TRBJ1-1; CDR3 DNA: TGTGCCAGCAGCTTGGAGCCGAACACTGAAGCTTTCTTT; CDR3 protein: CASSLEPNTEAFF
CDR3 length: 12; D gene: NA; clone size: few; V gene: TRBV30; J gene: TRBJ1-1; CDR3 DNA: TGTGCCTGCTACAGGGATGGCACTGAAGCTTTCTTT; CDR3 protein: CACYRDGTEAFF
CDR3 length: 16; D gene: NA; clone size: few; V gene: TRBV6-1; J gene: TRBJ2-4; CDR3 DNA: TGTGCCAGCAGTGAACGGGAGATACTAGCCAAAAACATTCAGTACTTC; CDR3 protein: CASSEREILAKNIQYF
CDR3 length: 14; D gene: NA; clone size: NA; V gene: TRBV2; J gene: TRBJ1-1; CDR3 DNA: TGTGCCAGCAAGTTTCTAACCCAGGTCACTGAAGCTTTCTTT; CDR3 protein: CASKFLTQVTEAFF
CDR3 length: 13; D gene: NA; clone size: once; V gene: TRBV6-5; J gene: TRBJ2-5; CDR3 DNA: TGTGCCAGCAGCTATGCCAGCAGGGAGACCCAGTACTTC; CDR3 protein: CASSYASRETQYF
CDR3 length: 17; D gene: TRBD1; clone size: NA; V gene: TRBV19; J gene: TRBJ1-1; CDR3 DNA: TGTGCCAGTAGTACCAGGCGGGGACAGCTCATGAACACTGAAGCTTTCTTT; CDR3 protein: CASSTRRGQLMNTEAFF
CDR3 length: 12; D gene: NA; clone size: once; V gene: TRBV7-2; J gene: TRBJ1-5; CDR3 DNA: TGTGCCAGCAGCTTTCCTACGGGGCCCCAGCATTTT; CDR3 protein: CASSFPTGPQHF
CDR3 length: 12; D gene: NA; clone size: NA; V gene: TRBV30; J gene: TRBJ1-2; CDR3 DNA: TGTGCCTGGAGTCCCGGGGGGTCCGGCTACACCTTC; CDR3 protein: CAWSPGGSGYTF
CDR3 length: 14; D gene: NA; clone size: NA; V gene: TRBV3-1/TRBV3-2; J gene: TRBJ2-3; CDR3 DNA: TGTGCCAGCAGCATGACGACTAGCACAGATACGCAGTATTTT; CDR3 protein: CASSMTTSTDTQYF
CDR3 length: 14; D gene: TRBD1; clone size: NA; V gene: TRBV7-9; J gene: TRBJ1-6; CDR3 DNA: TGTGCCAGCAGCTCCACAGGGGCAGGGTCACCCCTCCACTTT; CDR3 protein: CASSSTGAGSPLHF
CDR3 length: 13; D gene: NA; clone size: NA; V gene: TRBV5-1; J gene: TRBJ1-1; CDR3 DNA: TGCGCCAGCAGCCAGGAATCGAACACTGAAGCTTTCTTT; CDR3 protein: CASSQESNTEAFF
CDR3 length: 14; D gene: NA; clone size: NA; V gene: TRBV10-3; J gene: TRBJ2-7; CDR3 DNA: TGTGCCACCGTCGAGGGGACTGTATCCTACGAGCAGTACTTC; CDR3 protein: CATVEGTVSYEQYF
CDR3 length: 13; D gene: NA; clone size: NA; V gene: TRBV27; J gene: TRBJ1-3; CDR3 DNA: TGTGCCAGCCGAGAACAGGGTCAAGACACCATATATTTT; CDR3 protein: CASREQGQDTIYF
CDR3 length: 15; D gene: NA; clone size: NA; V gene: TRBV6-5; J gene: TRBJ1-5; CDR3 DNA: TGTGCCAGCAGTTACGCCAGATATAGCAATCAGCCCCAGCATTTT; CDR3 protein: CASSYARYSNQPQHF
CDR3 length: 18; D gene: NA; clone size: NA; V gene: TRBV3-1/TRBV3-2; J gene: TRBJ2-1; CDR3 DNA: TGTGCCAGCAGCCAAGATCTAGGGGGGGACAGGCTCTACAATGAGCAGTTCTTC; CDR3 protein: CASSQDLGGDRLYNEQFF
CDR3 length: 15; D gene: TRBD1; clone size: NA; V gene: TRBV6-5; J gene: TRBJ2-3; CDR3 DNA: TGTGCCAGCAGAGAGACAGGGTCTAGCACAGATACGCAGTATTTT; CDR3 protein: CASRETGSSTDTQYF
CDR3 length: 14; D gene: TRBD1; clone size: NA; V gene: TRBV15; J gene: TRBJ1-1; CDR3 DNA: TGTGCCACCAGCGGGAGACAGGGTCATTCTGAAGCTTTCTTT; CDR3 protein: CATSGRQGHSEAFF
CDR3 length: 11; D gene: NA; clone size: NA; V gene: TRBV29-1; J gene: TRBJ2-3; CDR3 DNA: TGCAGCGTTAAACAGGGACAAACGCAGTATTTT; CDR3 protein: CSVKQGQTQYF
CDR3 length: 16; D gene: NA; clone size: NA; V gene: TRBV3-1/TRBV3-2; J gene: TRBJ1-5; CDR3 DNA: TGTGCCAGCAGCCAACCCGGGACAACAACCCAGGGGCCCCAGCATTTT; CDR3 protein: CASSQPGTTTQGPQHF
CDR3 length: 13; D gene: TRBD1; clone size: NA; V gene: TRBV19; J gene: TRBJ1-2; CDR3 DNA: TGTGCCAGTAGCCGGGACAGCCTAAACACCCGTACCTTC; CDR3 protein: CASSRDSLNTRTF
CDR3 length: 15; D gene: NA; clone size: NA; V gene: TRBV2; J gene: TRBJ1-1; CDR3 DNA: TGTGCCAGCAGTGCACTATCCCTATGGACATCTGAAGCTTTCTTT; CDR3 protein: CASSALSLWTSEAFF
CDR3 length: 16; D gene: NA; clone size: once; V gene: TRBV5-1; J gene: TRBJ1-3; CDR3 DNA: TGCGCCAGCAGCTTTGTACCCGACGGGTTCGGAAACACCATATATTTT; CDR3 protein: CASSFVPDGFGNTIYF
CDR3 length: 13; D gene: NA; clone size: NA; V gene: TRBV19; J gene: TRBJ2-3; CDR3 DNA: TGTGCCAGTAGTGAATCAGGGGCAGATACGCAGTATTTT; CDR3 protein: CASSESGADTQYF
CDR3 length: 15; D gene: TRBD1; clone size: NA; V gene: TRBV3-1/TRBV3-2; J gene: TRBJ2-7; CDR3 DNA: TGTGCCAGCAGCTCCCAAGGGGCAGGGGGCGACGAGCAGTACTTC; CDR3 protein: CASSSQGAGGDEQYF
CDR3 length: 11; D gene: NA; clone size: NA; V gene: TRBV30; J gene: TRBJ1-3; CDR3 DNA: TGTGCCTGGATTACTGGAAACACCATATATTTT; CDR3 protein: CAWITGNTIYF
CDR3 length: 13; D gene: TRBD1; clone size: NA; V gene: TRBV18; J gene: TRBJ1-1; CDR3 DNA: TGTGCCAGCTCACCAGGACAGGGAACTGAAGCTTTCTTT; CDR3 protein: CASSPGQGTEAFF
CDR3 length: 15; D gene: NA; clone size: NA; V gene: TRBV9; J gene: TRBJ1-2; CDR3 DNA: TGTGCCAGCAGCGTAAGCGGACTGCTAGAGGATGGCTACACCTTC; CDR3 protein: CASSVSGLLEDGYTF